The 14 T cell receptor beta chains below come from one sample, sequenced in a study of lymphopenia after photon versus proton radiotherapy. Profiling relied on immunoSEQ multiplex PCR, and the TCRdb table lists in-frame clones only, not all of them. The data show about 22,000 clones, approximately 90% seen once. The sample consisted of peripheral blood, taken from a patient treated with proton-based radiotherapy. The receptors originated from a man older than 75 with esophageal cancer.

The J gene is TRBJ2-1, the V gene TRBV6-6, with D hard to call. This CDR3 has 12 residues. Trimming shortened V by 2 bases and J by 8 bases, and 7 bases separated the two germline ends. Germline values: CDR1 MNHNY, CDR2 SVGAGI (reference sequence). The CDR3 coding sequence is TGTGCCAGCAGTTACCCTCCCGATGAGCAGTTCTTC. Amino acid sequence: CASSYPPDEQFF.

The chain recombines TRBV7-9 with TRBJ1-4, with a weak D call TRBD1 (5 bases). Germline V CDR1 and CDR2: SEHNR, FQNEAQ (reference sequence). The V end lost 1 base, the J end lost 8 bases, and 11 bases lay between the germline ends. This CDR3 has 14 amino acids. CDR3 region: CASSLGREVEKLFF. DNA of the CDR3: TGTGCCAGCAGCTTAGGCAGGGAAGTAGAAAAACTGTTTTTT.

The chain employs TRBV15 and TRBJ2-7; D is perhaps TRBD1 or TRBD2 (5 bases each). CDR3 length: 14 residues. Trimming pared 5 bases from V and 4 bases from J, leaving 15 bases between. CDR1 is LNHNV, CDR2 YYDKDF, per germline (reference sequence). CDR3 loop: CATSLGRTTYEQYF. In DNA, the CDR3 is TGTGCCACCAGCTTGGGACGGACCACGTACGAGCAGTACTTC.

CDR3 coding DNA: TGTGCCAGTAGTATGAGGGGCCGGACAGAAAATACTCGCTATGGCTACACCTTC. Residues: CASSMRGRTENTRYGYTF. The chain uses TRBV19 and TRBJ1-2, with D maybe TRBD1 (6 bases). Germline V gene lookup returns CDR1 LNHDA and CDR2 SQIVND (reference sequence). Trimming left V 3 bases short and J 4 bases short, with 24 bases between. The CDR3 runs 18 residues.

This clone has just a few counts. This rearrangement joins TRBV19 to TRBJ1-6, with 7 bases lining up with TRBD1. The CDR3 totals 15 residues. CDR1 is LNHDA, CDR2 SQIVND, per germline (reference sequence). The V segment lost 5 bases and the J segment 8 bases; nucleotides outside the gene matches: 9. CDR3: CASSSTQGIDSPLHF. CDR3 DNA: TGTGCCAGTAGTTCGACACAGGGGATTGATTCACCCCTCCACTTT.

The gene calls are TRBV4-3 and TRBJ1-3, with D possibly matching TRBD1 (6 bases). The V end lost 2 bases, the J end lost 2 bases, and 13 bases lay between the germline ends. Germline V CDR1 and CDR2: LGHNA, YSLEER. The CDR3 consists of 16 residues. The CDR3 region is CASSQINGGAGNTIYF. The CDR3 DNA sequence: TGCGCCAGCAGCCAAATTAATGGGGGCGCTGGAAACACCATATATTTT.

The rearrangement uses TRBV4-3 and TRBJ2-5, with D uncertain. Germline assignment: CDR1 LGHNA and CDR2 YSLEER. CDR3 length: 13 amino acids. Trimming removed 0 bases at V and 5 bases at J, with 7 bases between. CDR3 region: CASSQDLRETQYF. The CDR3 DNA sequence: TGCGCCAGCAGCCAAGATCTGAGGGAGACCCAGTACTTC.

This clone came up once. This chain links TRBV7-6 with TRBJ1-3, with D hard to call. This CDR3 comprises 16 residues. Trimming left V 5 bases short and J 2 bases short, with 16 bases between. Germline V gives CDR1 SGHVS, CDR2 FNYEAQ. CDR3 DNA: TGTGCCAGCAGCCCGCAGACGGCCCAAGCTGGAAACACCATATATTTT. It translates to CASSPQTAQAGNTIYF. The full variable domain, in which reference TRBV7-6 and TRBJ1-3 provide the parts outside the CDR3, is GAGVSQSPRYKVTKRGQDVALRCDPISGHVSLYWYRQALGQGPEFLTYFNYEAQQDKSGLPNDRFSAERPEGSISTLTIQRTEQRDSAMYRCASSPQTAQAGNTIYFGEGSWLTVV.

This clone has only one observation. Germline and junction disagree at one end, which may indicate a read error. This same CDR3 is encoded by further DNA sequences in the sample. This chain links TRBV5-1 with TRBJ2-1, with 7 bases identical to TRBD1. The CDR3 extends over 14 amino acids. CDR1 is SGHRS and CDR2 is YFSETQ in the germline V gene. CDR3 region: CASSPRTGSHEQFF. The CDR3 DNA reads TGCGCTAGCAGCCCCCGGACAGGTTCCCATGAGCAGTTCTTC.

This chain joins TRBV10-2 and TRBJ2-5, with D perhaps matching TRBD2 (6 bases). Trimming stripped 6 bases from V and 5 bases from J, with 16 bases between. The germline V gene has CDR1 WSHSY and CDR2 SAAADI. CDR3 length: 14 amino acids. CDR3 loop: CASRGGTVSETQYF. Written as DNA, the CDR3 is TGCGCCAGCAGAGGCGGGACGGTCTCCGAGACCCAGTACTTC.

This clone was seen just once. An end of the junction does not agree with germline; a read error may underlie this. The rearrangement links TRBV18 to TRBJ1-3; D unresolved. Per germline, CDR1 KGHSH and CDR2 LQKENI. This CDR3 comprises 13 residues. CDR3 region: CASSPQETPERDF. CDR3 bases: TGTGCCAGCTCACCACAAGAGACTCCCGAAAGGGATTTT.

This chain links TRBV7-2 with TRBJ1-1, with 10 positions matching TRBD1. In germline, CDR1 is SGHTA, CDR2 FQGNSA. Trimming took 2 bases from V and 5 from J; bases not matched to a gene: 5. This CDR3 is 15 amino acids long. The CDR3 DNA follows: TGTGCCAGCAGCTTACAGACAGGGGGCGTAACTGAAGCTTTCTTT. Translation: CASSLQTGGVTEAFF.

The chain recombines TRBV19 with TRBJ2-7; 12 bases align to TRBD2. Trimming took 5 bases from V and 9 from J; bases not matched to a gene: 8. The CDR3 is made up of 14 amino acids. Germline-derived CDR1 and CDR2 are LNHDA and SQIVND (reference sequence). The CDR3 loop reads CASSELAGGAAQYF. The CDR3 nucleotides read TGTGCCAGTAGTGAACTAGCGGGAGGTGCAGCGCAGTACTTC. The complete variable domain, with remaining parts taken from reference TRBV19 and TRBJ2-7, reads DGGITQSPKYLFRKEGQNVTLSCEQNLNHDAMYWYRQDPGQGLRLIYYSQIVNDFQKGDIAEGYSVSREKKESFPLTVTSAQKNPTAFYLCASSELAGGAAQYFGPGTRLTVT.

The V gene is TRBV30, the J gene TRBJ2-7; 13 bases match TRBD2. Looked up from germline, CDR1 is GTSNPN and CDR2 is SVGIG (reference sequence). Trimming removed 2 bases from V and 1 base from J; junction bases left unmatched: 11. This CDR3 contains 18 residues. CDR3 residues: CAWSLLAGGPLRSYEQYF. CDR3 nucleotide sequence: TGTGCCTGGAGTTTACTAGCGGGAGGGCCTTTACGATCCTACGAGCAGTACTTC.